These 2 T cell receptor beta chains share one sample of origin, sequenced in a study of OX40 agonist ivuxolimab in advanced cancers. This table comes from immunoSEQ multiplex PCR, and its TCRdb copy is limited to in-frame clones, with some not included. There are fewer than 80,000 clones in the sample; around four fifths occur only once, and 5% to 7% lies in the top ten. The sample was CD4+ or CD8+ T cells sorted from blood, taken in a trial of the OX40 agonist ivuxolimab. The receptors were gathered from an adult with an advanced solid tumor such as melanoma, head and neck, liver or kidney cancer.

The chain recombines TRBV10-2 with TRBJ1-6; 7 nucleotides match TRBD1. From germline, CDR1 is WSHSY and CDR2 SAAADI. The CDR3 has 13 amino acids. V dropped 9 bases and J dropped 7; count of bases not matched to a gene: 6. The CDR3 region has the DNA TGCGCCAGTGCAGGGACAGTAAATTCACCCCTCCACTTT. Amino acids: CASAGTVNSPLHF.

The rearrangement links TRBV28 to TRBJ1-1, with D uncertain. V was trimmed by 4 bases and J by 7 bases, leaving 28 bases between them. The germline V gene encodes CDR1 MDHEN and CDR2 SYDVKM. The CDR3 has 18 amino acids. CDR3 protein: CASSSLLAPGSPNLEAFF. CDR3 nucleotide sequence: TGTGCCAGCAGTTCCCTCCTTGCCCCGGGGTCTCCCAATCTTGAAGCTTTCTTT.